This T cell receptor beta chain was obtained from a study of cytomegalovirus exposure and HLA in healthy donors. After removal of 5 bases from V and 2 bases from J, the junction contained 12 bases not matched to a gene. The germline V gene has CDR1 SGHTA and CDR2 FQGNSA. The CDR3 extends over 19 amino acids. General study results and limits: For presence/absence analyses, sequencing depth was assumed to be roughly uniform across donors. On later analysis, the bulk of CMV-associated TCR beta chains appeared to be HLA-restricted. A missense variant in DCLRE1C was later tied to TCR beta V- and J-gene trimming.

PCR was performed using 60 Vbeta and 13 Jbeta primers. Clones were read by immunoSEQ multiplex PCR, and TCRdb kept only the in-frame ones, dropping some. The sample lists approximately 73,000 clones; 75% were seen once. In this sample, this clone turned up a few times. Its antigen is not known. The rearrangement uses TRBV7-2 and TRBJ2-1, with 13 positions matching TRBD2. This receptor was taken from a man aged 70 or older in good health and CMV-seronegative. Specimen: PBMCs. For the CDR3, the DNA is TGTGCCAGCAGCCTTACTGGACTAGCGGGAGTTAAGACCTACAATGAGCAGTTCTTC. This encodes CASSLTGLAGVKTYNEQFF.